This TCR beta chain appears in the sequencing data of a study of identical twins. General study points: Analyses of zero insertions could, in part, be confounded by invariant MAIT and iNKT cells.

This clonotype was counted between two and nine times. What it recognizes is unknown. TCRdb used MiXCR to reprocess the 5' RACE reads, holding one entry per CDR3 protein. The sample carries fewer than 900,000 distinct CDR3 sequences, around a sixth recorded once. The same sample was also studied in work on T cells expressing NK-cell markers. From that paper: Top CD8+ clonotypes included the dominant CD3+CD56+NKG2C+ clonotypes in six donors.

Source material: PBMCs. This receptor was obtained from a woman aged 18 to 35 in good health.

The CDR3 reads CASSPDRVMTYEQYF. CDR3 in DNA: TGCGCCAGCTCCCCGGACAGGGTGATGACCTACGAGCAGTACTTC. The rearrangement links TRBV5-1 to TRBJ2-7; 8 bases are a match to TRBD1. The V segment lost 7 bases and the J segment 2 bases; nucleotides outside the gene matches: 11. The CDR3 runs to 15 residues. Germline-derived CDR1 and CDR2 are SGHRS and YFSETQ. Looking up the rest from reference TRBV5-1 and TRBJ2-7 gives the full variable domain: KAGVTQTPRYLIKTRGQQVTLSCSPISGHRSVSWYQQTPGQGLQFLFEYFSETQRNKGNFPGRFSGRQFSNSRSEMNVSTLELGDSALYLCASSPDRVMTYEQYFGPGTRLTVT.